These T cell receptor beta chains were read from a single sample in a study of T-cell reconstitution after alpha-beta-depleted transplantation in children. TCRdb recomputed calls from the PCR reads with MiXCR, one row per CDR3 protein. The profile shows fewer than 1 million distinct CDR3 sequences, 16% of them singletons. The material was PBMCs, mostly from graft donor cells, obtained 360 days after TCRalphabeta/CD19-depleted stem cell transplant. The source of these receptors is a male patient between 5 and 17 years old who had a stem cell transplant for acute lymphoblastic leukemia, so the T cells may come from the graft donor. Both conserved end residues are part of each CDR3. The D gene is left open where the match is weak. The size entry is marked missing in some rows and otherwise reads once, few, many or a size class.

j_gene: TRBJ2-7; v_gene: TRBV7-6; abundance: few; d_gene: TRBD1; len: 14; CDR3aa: CASSPNRDRHEQYF; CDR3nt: TGTGCCAGCAGCCCGAACCGGGACAGACACGAGCAGTACTTC
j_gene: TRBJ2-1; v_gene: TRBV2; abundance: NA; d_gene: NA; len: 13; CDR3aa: CASSGDSLFEQFF; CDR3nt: TGTGCCAGCAGCGGGGACTCCTTATTCGAGCAGTTCTTC
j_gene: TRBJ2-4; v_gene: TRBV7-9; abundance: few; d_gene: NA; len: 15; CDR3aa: CASSLQENLKNIQYF; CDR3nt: TGTGCCAGCAGCCTACAGGAGAACTTAAAAAACATTCAGTACTTC
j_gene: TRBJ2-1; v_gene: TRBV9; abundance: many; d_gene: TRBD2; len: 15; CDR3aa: CASSVVAGGYNEQFF; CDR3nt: TGTGCCAGCAGCGTAGTAGCGGGAGGCTACAATGAGCAGTTCTTC
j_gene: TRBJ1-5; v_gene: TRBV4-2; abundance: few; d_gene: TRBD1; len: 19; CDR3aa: CASSDFTGDIFYSNQPQHF; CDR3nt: TGTGCCAGCAGCGATTTTACAGGGGACATCTTCTATAGCAATCAGCCCCAGCATTTT
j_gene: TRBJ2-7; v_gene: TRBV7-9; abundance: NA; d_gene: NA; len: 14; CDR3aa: CASSLAPFVYEQYF; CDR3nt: TGTGCCAGCAGCTTAGCACCATTTGTCTACGAGCAGTACTTC
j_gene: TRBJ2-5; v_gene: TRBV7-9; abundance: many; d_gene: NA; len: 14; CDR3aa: CASTRKEGFETQYF; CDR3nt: TGTGCCAGCACAAGAAAAGAGGGATTTGAGACCCAGTACTTC
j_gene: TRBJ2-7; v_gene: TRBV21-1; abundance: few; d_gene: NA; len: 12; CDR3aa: CASSKIVYEQYF; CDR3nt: TGTGCCAGCAGCAAAATCGTCTACGAGCAGTACTTC
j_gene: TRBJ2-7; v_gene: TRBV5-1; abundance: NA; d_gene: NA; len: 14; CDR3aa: CASSLVPDTLEQYF; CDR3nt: TGCGCCAGCAGCTTGGTTCCGGACACCCTCGAGCAGTACTTC
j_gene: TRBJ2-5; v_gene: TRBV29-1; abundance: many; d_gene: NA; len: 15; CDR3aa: CSVEDGARGEETQYF; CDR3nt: TGCAGCGTTGAAGATGGGGCCAGGGGGGAAGAGACCCAGTACTTC
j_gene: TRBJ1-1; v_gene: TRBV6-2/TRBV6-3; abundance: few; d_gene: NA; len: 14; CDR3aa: CASSRGTANTEAFF; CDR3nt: TGTGCCAGCAGCCGGGGAACAGCTAACACTGAAGCTTTCTTT
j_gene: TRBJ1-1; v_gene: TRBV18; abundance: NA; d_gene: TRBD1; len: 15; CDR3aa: CASSPRTGSNTEAFF; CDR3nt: TGTGCCAGCTCACCACGGACAGGTAGTAACACTGAAGCTTTCTTT
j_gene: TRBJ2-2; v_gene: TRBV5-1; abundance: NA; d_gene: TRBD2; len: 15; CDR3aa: CASSLVAGIAGELFF; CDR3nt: TGCGCCAGCAGCTTGGTAGCGGGAATCGCCGGGGAGCTGTTTTTT
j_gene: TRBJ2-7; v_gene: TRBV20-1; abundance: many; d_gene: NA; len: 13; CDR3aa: CSARDTPQYEQYF; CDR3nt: TGCAGTGCTAGAGATACTCCCCAATACGAGCAGTACTTC
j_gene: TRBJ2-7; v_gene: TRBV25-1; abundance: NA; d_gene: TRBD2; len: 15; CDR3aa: CASSGAGGSSYEQYF; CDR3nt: TGTGCCAGCAGCGGGGCGGGAGGGAGCTCCTACGAGCAGTACTTC
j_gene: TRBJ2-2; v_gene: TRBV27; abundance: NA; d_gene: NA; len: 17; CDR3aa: CASEVVGRRTNTGELFF; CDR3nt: TGTGCCAGCGAAGTTGTCGGGAGACGAACGAACACCGGGGAGCTGTTTTTT
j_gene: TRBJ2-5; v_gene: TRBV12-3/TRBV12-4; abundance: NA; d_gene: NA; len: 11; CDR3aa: CASKEGETQYF; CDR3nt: TGTGCCAGCAAAGAAGGAGAGACCCAGTACTTC
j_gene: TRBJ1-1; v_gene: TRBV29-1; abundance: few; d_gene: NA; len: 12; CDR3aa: CSVERGDTEAFF; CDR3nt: TGCAGCGTTGAACGTGGGGACACTGAAGCTTTCTTT